This note documents a single T cell receptor beta chain sequence. Its antigen is unknown. This sample was taken from a study of cytomegalovirus exposure and HLA in healthy donors. Study-wide results and limits: A previous analysis found most TCR beta V segments productive roughly 87% or roughly 30% of the time.

PCR primers comprised 60 Vbeta and 13 Jbeta primers. Assay used: immunoSEQ multiplex PCR; TCRdb lists only in-frame clones, some missing. Of over 100,000 clones in the sample, around 80% are singletons; the top ten hold around 1.8%. In nominal health when sampled, donors likely had unrecorded immune exposures nonetheless. The ends lost 1 base at V and 5 bases at J; junction bases unmatched: 13. The CDR3 totals 18 residues. CDR1 and CDR2 (germline): LNHDA, SQIVND (reference sequence). The material sequenced was PBMCs. The clonotype was recovered from a female donor in good health and CMV-seropositive. V and J are TRBV19 and TRBJ2-1; 8 bases match TRBD1. The CDR3 sequence is CASSIGPTGVHTHNEQFF. In nucleotides, the CDR3 is TGTGCCAGTAGTATAGGCCCGACAGGGGTACACACACACAATGAGCAGTTCTTC. Full variable domain (rest looked up from reference TRBV19 and TRBJ2-1): DGGITQSPKYLFRKEGQNVTLSCEQNLNHDAMYWYRQDPGQGLRLIYYSQIVNDFQKGDIAEGYSVSREKKESFPLTVTSAQKNPTAFYLCASSIGPTGVHTHNEQFFGPGTRLTVL.